The table lists the clone carrying this T cell receptor (beta chain) with a few counts. As yet, its antigen is unknown. The data were taken from a study of cytomegalovirus exposure and HLA in healthy donors. Findings of the study overall: The records held CMV serostatus as the only immune exposure information. Later analysis identified around 15,000 TCR beta sequences associated with HLA alleles, using a false discovery rate threshold of 0.05.

The donors (healthy individuals) were bone marrow donors. Primers: 60 Vbeta forward and 13 Jbeta reverse. The table came from immunoSEQ multiplex PCR; TCRdb's copy has only in-frame clones and leaves some out. The data contain 150,000 to 200,000 clones, 80% of them singletons. Germline V CDR1 and CDR2: SGHRS, YFSETQ. CDR3 size: 15 residues. Trimming removed 0 bases at V and 4 bases at J, with 13 bases between. This chain connects TRBV5-1 to TRBJ1-2; D perhaps matches TRBD1 (6 bases). The receptor was derived from a woman aged 25 to 45 in good health and CMV-seronegative. The sequenced sample was PBMCs. This CDR3 is CASSLGQGSIYGYTF. The DNA for the CDR3 is TGCGCCAGCAGCTTGGGTCAGGGGAGTATCTATGGCTACACCTTC.